This T cell receptor beta chain stems from a study of identical twins. Study-level results: Memory repertoires showed no such pattern, whereas abundant cord blood beta clonotypes carried fewer insertions. Interpretation of the results relied on cross-sectional statistical analysis and not on following the same donors.

The V and J ends lost 1 base and 3 bases, in that order; junction bases with no gene match: 4. Per the germline V gene, CDR1 is LGHNA and CDR2 is YSLEER. This CDR3 comprises 15 residues. This clonotype was counted between two and nine times. The antigen is not known. Unique molecular identifiers were present on the cDNA, and a universal primer site came from template switching. In TCRdb, the 5' RACE reads were re-called with MiXCR into one record per CDR3 protein. There are more than 600,000 distinct CDR3 sequences in the sample; 15% to 20% occur only once, and around 14% lies in the top ten. These data were also filed under a second study, of T cells expressing NK-cell markers. That work contributes: It was still unclear whether expanded NKG2C+ T cell clones were HCMV specific.

The source is a woman aged 18-29 years in good health. The material sequenced was PBMCs. This chain links TRBV4-3 with TRBJ2-3; 7 nucleotides agree with TRBD1. The CDR3 DNA is TGCGCCAGCAGCCAAGCACAGGGGTGGACAGATACGCAGTATTTT. It is translated as CASSQAQGWTDTQYF.